These 15 T cell receptor beta chains share one sample of origin, sequenced in a study of early stage breast cancer tumors. The method was immunoSEQ multiplex PCR; TCRdb's version includes in-frame clones alone and lacks a portion of them. The sample includes about 31,000 clones, approximately 70% of them seen just once. Source material: blood. The receptors come from a person in their forties with breast cancer.

This clone was detected a few times. This chain uses TRBV6-6 with TRBJ2-7; D possibly corresponds to TRBD1 (5 bases). In germline, CDR1 is MNHNY, CDR2 SVGAGI (reference sequence). The CDR3 has 14 residues. The germline V and J ends were trimmed by 7 bases and 0 bases, with 13 bases remaining between them. As DNA, the CDR3 is TGTGCCAGCAAGCTTGTACAGGACTCCTACGAGCAGTACTTC. It specifies CASKLVQDSYEQYF.

The genes are TRBV6-5 and TRBJ2-7, with no clear D. The V and J ends lost 2 bases and 7 bases respectively, with 12 bases between them. The germline V gene encodes CDR1 MNHEY and CDR2 SVGAGI. The CDR3 has 13 residues. In DNA form, the CDR3 reads TGTGCCAGCAGTTACCCCGGTACCCGGGAGCAGTACTTC. This sequence encodes CASSYPGTREQYF.

The chain couples TRBV19 to TRBJ2-7; tentatively, D is TRBD1 (7 bases). Germline V gene data show CDR1 as LNHDA and CDR2 as SQIVND (reference sequence). The V end lost 0 bases, the J end lost 2 bases, and 17 bases lay between the germline ends. The CDR3 consists of 17 residues. CDR3 sequence (DNA): TGTGCCAGTAGTATAGATCTGAGGCGGGACAGCCCCTACGAGCAGTACTTC. Amino acids: CASSIDLRRDSPYEQYF. The complete variable domain, with remaining parts taken from reference TRBV19 and TRBJ2-7, reads DGGITQSPKYLFRKEGQNVTLSCEQNLNHDAMYWYRQDPGQGLRLIYYSQIVNDFQKGDIAEGYSVSREKKESFPLTVTSAQKNPTAFYLCASSIDLRRDSPYEQYFGPGTRLTVT.

This clone occurred once. The V and J genes are TRBV7-2 and TRBJ2-7; TRBD2 aligns across 11 bases. The V gene end was trimmed by 8 bases and the J gene end by 5 bases; junction bases not matched to a gene: 5. CDR1 is SGHTA, CDR2 FQGNSA, per germline. The CDR3 covers 13 residues. CDR3 sequence: CASSLAGVNEQYF. CDR3 DNA: TGTGCCAGCTCACTAGCGGGAGTGAACGAGCAGTACTTC.

The chain couples TRBV7-2 to TRBJ2-1; the D is unclear. CDR1 is SGHTA, CDR2 FQGNSA, per germline. The V end lost 1 base, the J end lost 8 bases, and 9 bases lay between the germline ends. This CDR3 has 13 residues. CDR3 region: CASSLVGKDEQFF. CDR3 in DNA: TGTGCCAGCAGCTTAGTGGGGAAGGATGAGCAGTTCTTC.

The V gene is TRBV19, the J gene TRBJ1-1, with D possibly TRBD1 on 5 matching bases. Germline-derived CDR1 and CDR2 are LNHDA and SQIVND (reference sequence). The CDR3 has 16 residues. V was cut by 5 bases and J by 3 bases, with 19 bases left in between. The CDR3 DNA reads TGTGCCAGTAGTCGGAGGGCGTTCAGGGAGGACACTGAAGCTTTCTTT. Residues: CASSRRAFREDTEAFF.

The genes are TRBV10-3 and TRBJ1-4; D remains ambiguous. Germline V gene sequence: CDR1 ENHRY, CDR2 SYGVKD. There are 15 residues in the CDR3. Between the trimmed V and J ends, which lost 6 bases and 0 bases, there was a span of 11 bases. The CDR3 loop reads CAIRDSITTNEKLFF. For the CDR3, the DNA is TGTGCCATCAGGGACTCGATAACAACTAATGAAAAACTGTTTTTT.

The chain couples TRBV5-5 to TRBJ2-2; D remains ambiguous. Trimming left V 1 base short and J 7 bases short, with 5 bases between. This CDR3 has 12 residues. Per germline, CDR1 SGHKS and CDR2 YYEKEE (reference sequence). CDR3 sequence reads: CASSLWVGELFF. CDR3 nucleotide sequence: TGTGCCAGCAGCTTGTGGGTCGGGGAGCTGTTTTTT.

The V and J genes are TRBV28 and TRBJ2-3; D ambiguous. The CDR3 is made up of 13 amino acids. Germline V gives CDR1 MDHEN, CDR2 SYDVKM. With 2 bases removed from V and 4 bases from J, the gap between germline ends came to 7 bases. CDR3 sequence: CASSLESPDTQYF. For the CDR3, the DNA is TGTGCCAGCAGTTTAGAATCCCCAGATACGCAGTATTTT.

The V gene is TRBV11-3, the J gene TRBJ2-1, with D perhaps TRBD1 (5 bases). In germline, CDR1 is SGHNT, CDR2 YENEEA. The CDR3 sequence is 11 residues long. V lost 4 bases to trimming and J lost 9 bases, with 7 bases between them. CDR3 protein: CASSSQVEQFF. CDR3 in DNA: TGTGCCAGCAGCTCACAGGTTGAGCAGTTCTTC.

The chain links TRBV6-1 to TRBJ1-4; D ambiguous. Looked up from germline, CDR1 is MNHNS and CDR2 is SASEGT. The CDR3 loop spans 14 amino acids. V was clipped by 2 bases and J by 6 bases, with 10 bases between them. DNA of the CDR3: TGTGCCAGCAGTGAACCTGGCGCCGATGAAAAACTGTTTTTT. Its protein is CASSEPGADEKLFF.

Only a few counts were recorded for this clone. This chain joins TRBV12-5 and TRBJ2-3, with D unclear. This CDR3 spans 12 amino acids. Germline V gene lookup returns CDR1 LGHNT and CDR2 FRNRAP. V was shortened by 7 bases and J by 3 bases, with 8 bases between the two germline ends. The CDR3 nucleotides read TGTGCTAGTGCCTATTCGACAGATACGCAGTATTTT. Its translation is CASAYSTDTQYF.

This clone turned up a few times. CDR3 residues: CATSRLAGGSTDTQYF. CDR3 coding DNA: TGTGCCACCAGCAGACTTGCGGGAGGTAGCACAGATACGCAGTATTTT. The V call is TRBV15, the J call TRBJ2-3, with 8 bases matching TRBD2. This CDR3 comprises 16 residues. Unmatched junction bases numbered 4, after V lost 2 bases and J lost 0 bases. Germline CDR1 and CDR2: LNHNV and YYDKDF (reference sequence).

The CDR3 nucleotides read TGTGCCTGGAGTGTAGGGACTAGTCTCGAGCAGTACTTC. Its translation is CAWSVGTSLEQYF. This sequence joins TRBV30 and TRBJ2-7; 8 bases match TRBD2. CDR1 is GTSNPN, CDR2 SVGIG, per germline (reference sequence). CDR3 length equals 13 residues. Germline trimming cut 0 bases from V and 6 bases from J; bases unmatched to any gene: 4.

The CDR3 nucleotides read TGTGCCAGCTCACCCTCCGCCCAAGAGACCCAGTACTTC. Residues: CASSPSAQETQYF. This chain connects TRBV18 to TRBJ2-5; D is ambiguous. There are 13 residues in the CDR3. Germline CDR1 KGHSH, CDR2 LQKENI. Deletions cut 3 bases from V and 1 base from J, with 6 bases between.